This T cell receptor (beta chain) was recovered during a study of cytomegalovirus exposure and HLA in healthy donors. The germline V gene has CDR1 SGHAT and CDR2 FQNNGV. CDR3 length: 15 amino acids. Trimming removed 5 bases at V and 0 bases at J, with 13 bases between. The PCR was carried out with 60 Vbeta primers and 13 Jbeta primers. Profiled with immunoSEQ multiplex PCR; TCRdb holds only in-frame clones, not every one. The repertoire holds 170,000 or so clones, with approximately 78% as singletons. The receptor comes from a woman in her forties or fifties in good health and CMV-seropositive. The genes are TRBV11-2 and TRBJ2-5, with a possible D match to TRBD2 (5 bases). Sample: PBMCs. CDR3 loop: CASSLLDFYQETQYF. The CDR3 DNA sequence: TGTGCCAGCAGCCTCCTGGACTTTTACCAAGAGACCCAGTACTTC.